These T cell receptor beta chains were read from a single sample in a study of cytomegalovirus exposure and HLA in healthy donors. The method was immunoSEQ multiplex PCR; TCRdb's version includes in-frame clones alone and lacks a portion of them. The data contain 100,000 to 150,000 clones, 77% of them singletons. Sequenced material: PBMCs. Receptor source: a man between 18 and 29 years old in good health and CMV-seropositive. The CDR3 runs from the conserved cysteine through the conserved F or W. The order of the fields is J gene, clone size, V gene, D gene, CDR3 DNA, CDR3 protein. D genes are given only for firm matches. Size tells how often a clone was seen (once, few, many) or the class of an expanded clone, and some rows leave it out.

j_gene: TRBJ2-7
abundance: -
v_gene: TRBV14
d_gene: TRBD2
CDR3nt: TGTGCCAGCAGCCAAGCAAGCGGGAGGGCCGTCGAGCAGTACTTC
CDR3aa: CASSQASGRAVEQYF

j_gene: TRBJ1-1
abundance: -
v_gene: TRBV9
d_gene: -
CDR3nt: TGTGCCAGCAGCGTAGCAGCAGGGAACACTGAAGCTTTCTTT
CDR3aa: CASSVAAGNTEAFF

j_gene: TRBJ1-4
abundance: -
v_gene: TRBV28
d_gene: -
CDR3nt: TGTGCCAGCAGGCCCGTCGGAGTTCGGGCTAATGAAAAACTGTTTTTT
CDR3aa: CASRPVGVRANEKLFF

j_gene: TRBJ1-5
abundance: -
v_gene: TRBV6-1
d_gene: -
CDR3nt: TGTGCCAGCAATGTCGTTGGCAATCAGCCCCAGCATTTT
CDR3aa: CASNVVGNQPQHF

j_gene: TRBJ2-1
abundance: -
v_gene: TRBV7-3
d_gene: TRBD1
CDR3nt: TGTGCCAGCGATAGGGACAGGCCCTACAATGAGCAGTTCTTC
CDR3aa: CASDRDRPYNEQFF

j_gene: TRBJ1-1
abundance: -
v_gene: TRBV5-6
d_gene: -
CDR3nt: TGTGCCAGCAGCTTTTTTACAGGGCAGATCACTGAAGCTTTCTTT
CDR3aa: CASSFFTGQITEAFF

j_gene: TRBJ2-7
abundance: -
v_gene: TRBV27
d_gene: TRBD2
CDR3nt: TGTGCCAGCAGTGTTGGACTAGCGTGGAACTACGAGCAGTACTTC
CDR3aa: CASSVGLAWNYEQYF

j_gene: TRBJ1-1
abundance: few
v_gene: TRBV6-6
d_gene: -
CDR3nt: TGTGCCAGCAGTTACGGCACAGGGAACACTGAAGCTTTCTTT
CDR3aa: CASSYGTGNTEAFF

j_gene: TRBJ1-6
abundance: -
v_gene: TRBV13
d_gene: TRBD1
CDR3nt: TGTGCCAGCACGAGGAGCAGGGGGGTCGGGCTTCATTCACCCCTCCACTTT
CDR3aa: CASTRSRGVGLHSPLHF

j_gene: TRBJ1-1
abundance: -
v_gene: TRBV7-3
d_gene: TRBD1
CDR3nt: TGTGCCAGCAGCGTAGACAGGGAGAACACTGAAGCTTTCTTT
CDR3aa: CASSVDRENTEAFF

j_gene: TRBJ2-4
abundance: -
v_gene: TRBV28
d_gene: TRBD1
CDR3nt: TGTGCCAGCAGACCCCACGGGACAGGGGGCTCGGACATTCAGTACTTC
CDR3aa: CASRPHGTGGSDIQYF

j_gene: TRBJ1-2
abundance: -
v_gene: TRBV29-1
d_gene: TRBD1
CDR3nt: TGCAGCGTTGCCGGGACAGATCTCTATGGCTACACCTTC
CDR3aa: CSVAGTDLYGYTF

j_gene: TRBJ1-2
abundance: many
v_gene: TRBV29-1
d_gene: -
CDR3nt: TGCAGCGTTGTTGGCGGCTTCTATGGCTACACCTTC
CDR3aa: CSVVGGFYGYTF

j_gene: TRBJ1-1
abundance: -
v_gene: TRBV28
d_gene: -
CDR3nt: TGTGCCAGCAGTACTATTTACACGGACAGACCCAACACTGAAGCTTTCTTT
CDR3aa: CASSTIYTDRPNTEAFF

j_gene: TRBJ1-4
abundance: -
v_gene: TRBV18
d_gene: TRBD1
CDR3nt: TGTGCCAGCTCCCCCAATGCAGGGGGCGATGAAAAACTGTTTTTT
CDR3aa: CASSPNAGGDEKLFF

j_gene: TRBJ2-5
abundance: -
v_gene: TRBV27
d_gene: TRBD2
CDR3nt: TGTGCCAGCAGTTTAGACGGGGGGGCAGGCGAGACCCAGTACTTC
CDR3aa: CASSLDGGAGETQYF

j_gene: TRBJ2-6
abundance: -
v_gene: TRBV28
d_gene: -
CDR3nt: TGTGCCAGCGCCGTTGGGCAGGGCCTTGGTGGCTCTGGGGCCAACGTCCTGACTTTC
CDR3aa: CASAVGQGLGGSGANVLTF

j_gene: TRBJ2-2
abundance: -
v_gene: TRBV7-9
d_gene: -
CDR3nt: TGTGCCAGCAGCTTAACTGGGAACACCGGGGAGCTGTTTTTT
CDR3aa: CASSLTGNTGELFF

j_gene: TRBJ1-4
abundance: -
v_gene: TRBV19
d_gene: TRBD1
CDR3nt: TGTGCCAGTAGTTTCGGGACAGGGCCTGAAAAACTGTTTTTT
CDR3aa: CASSFGTGPEKLFF

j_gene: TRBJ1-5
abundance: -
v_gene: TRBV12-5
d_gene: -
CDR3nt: TGTGCTAGTGTTCTTGGGGGGAGCAATCAGCCCCAGCATTTT
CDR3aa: CASVLGGSNQPQHF

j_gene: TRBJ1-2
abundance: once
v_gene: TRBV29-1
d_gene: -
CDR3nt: TGCAGCGTTGAGGAGACCGACGTACTAGTTTATTCACGGTATGGCTACACCTTC
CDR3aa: CSVEETDVLVYSRYGYTF

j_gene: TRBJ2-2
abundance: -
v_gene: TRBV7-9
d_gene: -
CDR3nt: TGTGCCAGCAGCCTCCCGGGTCTTGGCAGGGGAAGCACCGGGGAGCTGTTTTTT
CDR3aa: CASSLPGLGRGSTGELFF

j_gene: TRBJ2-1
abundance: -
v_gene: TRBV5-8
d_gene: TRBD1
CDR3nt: TGTGCCAGCAGCTTCAGGGGGTGGGAAAATGAGCAGTTCTTC
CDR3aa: CASSFRGWENEQFF

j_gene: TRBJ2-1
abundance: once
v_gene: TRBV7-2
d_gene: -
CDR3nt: TGTGCCAGCAGCTTAGCGGGGGGGCCAAATGAGCAGTTCTTC
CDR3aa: CASSLAGGPNEQFF

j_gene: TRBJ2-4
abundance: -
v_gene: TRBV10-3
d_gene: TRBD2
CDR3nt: TGTGCCATCAGCGCGGGGGTTTTCTACCCGCATAAGCACCTTCAGTACTTC
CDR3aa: CAISAGVFYPHKHLQYF

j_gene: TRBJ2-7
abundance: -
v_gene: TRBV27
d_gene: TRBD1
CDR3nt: TGTGCCAGCAGTTCGAGACAGGGTTCCTACGAGCAGTACTTC
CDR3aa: CASSSRQGSYEQYF

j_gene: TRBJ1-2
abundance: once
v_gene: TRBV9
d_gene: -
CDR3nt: TGTGCCAGCAGCGGTAGGACAACAGAGACATATACGTTTAACTATGGCTACACCTTC
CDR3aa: CASSGRTTETYTFNYGYTF

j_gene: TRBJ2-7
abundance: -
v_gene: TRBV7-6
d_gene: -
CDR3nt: TGTGCCAGCAGCTTAGGATCCGGACAGCTGGTAGAGCAGTACTTC
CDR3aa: CASSLGSGQLVEQYF

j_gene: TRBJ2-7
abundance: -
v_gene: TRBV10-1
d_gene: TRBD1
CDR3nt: TGCGCCAGCAGAGCCGGGACAGGCTCCTACGAGCAGTACTTC
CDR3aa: CASRAGTGSYEQYF

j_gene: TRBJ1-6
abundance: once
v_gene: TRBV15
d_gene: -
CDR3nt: TGTGCCACCATCATTCCCGCAGCCTATAATTCACCCCTCCACTTT
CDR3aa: CATIIPAAYNSPLHF

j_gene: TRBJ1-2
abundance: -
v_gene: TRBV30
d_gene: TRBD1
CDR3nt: TGTGCCTGGGGAAACCGGGACAGTACTCCGTCCTATGGCTACACCTTC
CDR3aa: CAWGNRDSTPSYGYTF

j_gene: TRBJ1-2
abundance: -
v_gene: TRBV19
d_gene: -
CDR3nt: TGTGCCAGTGCTCCCGGGACAACCTATGGCTACACCTTC
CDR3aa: CASAPGTTYGYTF

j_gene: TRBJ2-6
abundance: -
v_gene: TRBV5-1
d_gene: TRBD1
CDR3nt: TGCGCCAGCAGCTTAGTCCCGGGACAGGGAGAGGCCCTGACTTTC
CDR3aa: CASSLVPGQGEALTF

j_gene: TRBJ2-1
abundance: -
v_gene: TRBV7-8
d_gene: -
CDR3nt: TGTGCCAGCAGCTTAGCGCTTTGGGCCACCACGGAAGGGGGGGTCGAAAATGAGCAGTTCTTC
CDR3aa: CASSLALWATTEGGVENEQFF

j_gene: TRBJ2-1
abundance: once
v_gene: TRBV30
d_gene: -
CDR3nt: TGTGCCTGGAGCCACGCACTAGCAAATGAGCAGTTCTTC
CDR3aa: CAWSHALANEQFF

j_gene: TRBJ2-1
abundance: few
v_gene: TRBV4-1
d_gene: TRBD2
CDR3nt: TGCGCCAGCAGCCAAGAAGGGCTAGCGGGAGTTAACAATGAGCAGTTCTTC
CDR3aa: CASSQEGLAGVNNEQFF

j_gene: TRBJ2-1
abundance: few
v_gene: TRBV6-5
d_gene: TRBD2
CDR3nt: TGTGCCAGCAGTTCTAGCGGGATTCCCAATGAGCAGTTCTTC
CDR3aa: CASSSSGIPNEQFF

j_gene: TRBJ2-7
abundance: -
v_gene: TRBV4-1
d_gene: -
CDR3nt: TGCGCCAGCAGCCAAGTACAGGGTTACGAGCAGTACTTC
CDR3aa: CASSQVQGYEQYF

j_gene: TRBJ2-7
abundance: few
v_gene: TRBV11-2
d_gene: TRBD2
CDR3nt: TGTGCCAGCAGCTTATCGGGAGGGTTAGGCTACGAGCAGTACTTC
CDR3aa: CASSLSGGLGYEQYF

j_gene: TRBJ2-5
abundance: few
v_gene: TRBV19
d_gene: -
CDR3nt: TGTGCCAGTAGTCGCATCTCATCGGGAGCTACGTACCAAGAGACCCAGTACTTC
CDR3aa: CASSRISSGATYQETQYF

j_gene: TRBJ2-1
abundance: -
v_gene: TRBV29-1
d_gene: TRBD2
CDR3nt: TGCAGCGTTGAAGAGAGTCGGGGGGCCTACAATGAGCAGTTCTTC
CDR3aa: CSVEESRGAYNEQFF

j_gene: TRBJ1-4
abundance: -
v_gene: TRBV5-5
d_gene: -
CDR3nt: TGTGCCAGCAGCTCGCGGACACCGAATGAAAAACTGTTTTTT
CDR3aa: CASSSRTPNEKLFF

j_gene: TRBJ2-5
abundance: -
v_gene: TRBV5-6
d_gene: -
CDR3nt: TGTGCCAGCAGCCCCGCCGGGGTGGCGCAAGAGACCCAGTACTTC
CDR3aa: CASSPAGVAQETQYF

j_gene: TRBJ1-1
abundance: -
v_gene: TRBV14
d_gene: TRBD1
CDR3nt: TGTGCCAGCAGCCTCGGGACAGGGCGGGTAGAAACTGAAGCTTTCTTT
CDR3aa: CASSLGTGRVETEAFF

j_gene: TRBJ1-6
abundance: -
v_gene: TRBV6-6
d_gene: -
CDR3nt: TGTGCCAGCCTCGCTACACAGAGTTCACCCCTCCACTTT
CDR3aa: CASLATQSSPLHF

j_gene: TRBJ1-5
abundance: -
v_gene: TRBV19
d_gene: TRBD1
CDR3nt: TGTGCCAGTAGTCCACTTACAGGGGCTTCGGGTCAGCCCCAGCATTTT
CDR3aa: CASSPLTGASGQPQHF

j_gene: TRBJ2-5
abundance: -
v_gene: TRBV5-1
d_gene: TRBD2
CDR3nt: TGCGCCAGCAGCTTGGAACTAGCGGGGGTTGGGCACCAAGAGACCCAGTACTTC
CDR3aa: CASSLELAGVGHQETQYF

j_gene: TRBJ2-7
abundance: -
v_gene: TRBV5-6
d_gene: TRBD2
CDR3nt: TGTGCCAGCAGCTTGGAACTAGCGGGGGAGCAGTACTTC
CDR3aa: CASSLELAGEQYF

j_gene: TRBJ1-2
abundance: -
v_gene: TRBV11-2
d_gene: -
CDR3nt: TGTGCCAGCAGCCCCAGCGGGGGGGACTATGGCTACACCTTC
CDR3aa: CASSPSGGDYGYTF

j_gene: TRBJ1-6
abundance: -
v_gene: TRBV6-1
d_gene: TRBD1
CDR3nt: TGTGCCAGCAGAAGGGGACAGGCCCTTGTGGCCCTCCACTTT
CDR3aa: CASRRGQALVALHF

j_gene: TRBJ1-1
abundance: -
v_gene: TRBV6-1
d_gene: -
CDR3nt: TGTGCCAGCAGAAAAGACAGGACGGGCGTTGGGTCCTTT
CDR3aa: CASRKDRTGVGSF

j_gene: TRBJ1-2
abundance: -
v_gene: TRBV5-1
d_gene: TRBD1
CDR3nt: TGCGCCAGCAGCCCGGACAGGGGTGGCTATGGCTACACCTTC
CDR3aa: CASSPDRGGYGYTF

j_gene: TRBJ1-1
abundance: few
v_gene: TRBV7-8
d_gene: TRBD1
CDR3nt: TGTGCCAGCAGCCTTCGGGACAGGGGTCCTTGGGCTTTCTTT
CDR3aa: CASSLRDRGPWAFF

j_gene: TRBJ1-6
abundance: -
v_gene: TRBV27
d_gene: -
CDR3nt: TGTGCCAGCAGAGACATTAGTAATTCACCCCTCCACTTT
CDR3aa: CASRDISNSPLHF

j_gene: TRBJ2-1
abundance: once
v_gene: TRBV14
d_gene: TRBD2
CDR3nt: TGTGCCAGCAGCCAATGGCGGGAGGCCAACAATGAGCAGTTCTTC
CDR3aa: CASSQWREANNEQFF